The entry below describes one TCR beta chain. Its specificity is not known. This specimen comes from a study of monozygotic twins with inflammatory bowel disease. TCRdb reprocessed the 5' RACE reads, keeping one entry per CDR3 protein, no DNA. The specimen's table records about 130,000 distinct CDR3 sequences. The CDR3 totals 19 residues. Germline CDR1 reads DFQATT; CDR2 reads SNEGSKA (reference sequence). Study-wide findings and caveats: TCRbeta diversity (inverse Simpson) was lower in IBD patients than in healthy co-twins.

The sample consisted of blood. The source is a human donor with ulcerative colitis or Crohn's disease, or a healthy co-twin of an affected twin (not recorded which). The chain has TRBV20-1 and TRBJ2-1; TCRdb selects TRBD2, and the lack of DNA leaves this call unchecked. The chain's CDR3 is CSARIFGTSGFSSYNEQFF.